This T cell receptor beta chain was retrieved from a study of T cell responses to AZD1222 COVID-19 vaccine. Measured with immunoSEQ multiplex PCR; TCRdb has only the in-frame clones, and not every one. The sample carries approximately 150,000 clones, more than 75% recorded once. Remarks on this clone: What it binds is unknown.

This CDR3 comprises 14 residues. V lost 4 bases, J lost 9 bases, and 10 bases stayed unmatched. CDR1 is SGHNT, CDR2 YYREEE, per germline (reference sequence). Study-level findings and limits: Samples come after the peak T cell response, not at day 14. Among those given AZD1222, only five to seven were seropositive at baseline. Mostly white British, mostly female donors; authors suggested clonal diversity may be underestimated. Targets within unmutated variant regions were reportedly found for nearly half of spike-specific TCRs.

The origin of this receptor is an adult who received the AZD1222 COVID-19 vaccine. This specimen consisted of peripheral blood, obtained 28 days after the second AZD1222 dose. This chain links TRBV5-4 with TRBJ2-1, with TRBD1 matching 7 bases. The CDR3 sequence: CASSTGTVGPEQFF. CDR3 nucleotide sequence: TGTGCCAGCAGCACCGGGACAGTGGGTCCTGAGCAGTTCTTC.